This TCR beta chain was found in a study of blood T cell repertoires in COVID-19. V lost 6 bases and J lost 4; bases outside the gene matches: 8. This CDR3 is built from 14 residues. Germline V CDR1 and CDR2: MDHEN, SYDVKM. Study processing details: Reference gene primer amplification gave estimated nucleated cell counts. Here immunoSEQ multiplex PCR was the method, and the copy in TCRdb shows in-frame clones only, minus some. V, J and clone size are those of that table, while D and trimming were read from the DNA. The sample holds around 140,000 clones, about 87% seen once. The clonotype was recovered from a human donor with COVID-19, enrolled during active disease. The donor label of this sample is uncertain. Sequencing was performed on peripheral blood. The rearrangement joins TRBV28 to TRBJ1-1, with TRBD1 matching 7 bases. CDR3 DNA sequence: TGTGCCAGCAGGTTGTACCAGGGGGGCACTGAAGCTTTCTTT. This codes for CASRLYQGGTEAFF.